This T cell receptor beta chain was captured by sequencing in a study of blood T cell repertoires in COVID-19. On the study more broadly: Acute and convalescent COVID-19 samples came from the United States, Italy and Spain. From T cells, B-cell-depleted T cells, or PBMCs came the material, which was cDNA or gDNA.

Original processing notes: Reference gene primer amplification gave nucleated cell count estimates. Only in-frame clones appear in the TCRdb table, and some are missing; sequencing was by immunoSEQ multiplex PCR. V, J and clone size are those of that table, while D and trimming were read from the DNA. In the table there are 100,000 to 150,000 clones, 84% of which are singletons. The CDR3 is 16 residues long. The V gene end was trimmed by 5 bases and the J gene end by 4 bases; junction bases not matched to a gene: 10. The germline CDR1 and CDR2 sequences are SGHVS and FQNEAQ. The chain uses TRBV7-8 and TRBJ2-3, with TRBD2 matching 9 bases. The sequencing input was peripheral blood. The sequence derives from a woman at least 80 years old with acute or convalescent COVID-19. CDR3 sequence reads: CASSRRGGRAPDTQYF. In nucleotides, the CDR3 is TGTGCCAGCAGCCGACGGGGCGGGAGGGCCCCAGATACGCAGTATTTT.